Listed here are 8 T cell receptor beta chains from one sample, sequenced in a study of cytomegalovirus exposure and HLA in healthy donors. PCR involved 60 Vbeta and 13 Jbeta primers. Measured with immunoSEQ multiplex PCR; TCRdb has only the in-frame clones, and not every one. The data contain about 120,000 clones, approximately 8% of them seen just once; the ten biggest clones take up 6% to 7.5%. The source material was PBMCs. The receptors originated from a woman aged 35 to 49 in good health and CMV-seropositive.

The rearrangement links TRBV6-5 to TRBJ1-5; no firm D call. V shed 5 bases and J shed 5 bases, with 13 bases lying between them. The CDR3 contains 14 residues. Germline V CDR1 and CDR2: MNHEY, SVGAGI. CDR3 in DNA: TGTGCCAGCAGTCTCGGGGTGGGTGATCAGCCCCAGCATTTT. It encodes CASSLGVGDQPQHF.

The chain links TRBV5-1 to TRBJ2-7; no firm D call. The V end was cut by 6 bases, the J end by 6 bases, with 19 bases between. This CDR3 spans 14 amino acids. The germline CDR1 and CDR2 sequences are SGHRS and YFSETQ. CDR3 region: CASTSQPEVGEQYF. CDR3 nucleotides: TGCGCCAGCACCTCCCAACCCGAAGTCGGCGAGCAGTACTTC.

The DNA of the CDR3 is TGTGCCAGCAGCCCCCCTTTGAACACTGAAGCTTTCTTT. Its protein is CASSPPLNTEAFF. The genes are TRBV5-8 and TRBJ1-1; D not certain. Trimming cost V 4 bases and J 0 bases, with 7 bases left between them. CDR1 and CDR2 from the germline V gene are SGHTS and YDEGEE. CDR3 length: 13 residues. Full variable domain (rest looked up from reference TRBV5-8 and TRBJ1-1): EAGVTQSPTHLIKTRGQQATLRCSPISGHTSVYWYQQALGLGLQFLLWYDEGEERNRGNFPPRFSGRQFPNYSSELNVNALELEDSALYLCASSPPLNTEAFFGQGTRLTVV.

Notes on this clone: The junction departs from germline at one end; a sequencing error may be responsible. The chain couples TRBV4-1 to TRBJ1-1; 8 bases line up with TRBD1. This CDR3 is built from 16 residues. The germline CDR1 and CDR2 sequences are MGHRA and YSYEKL. DNA for the CDR3: TGCGCCAGCAGCCACGGACAGGGAGGGCAGAACCCTGAAGCTTTCTTT. This gives the protein CASSHGQGGQNPEAFF.

The CDR3 protein is CASSEFQGITEAFF. The CDR3 region has the DNA TGTGCCAGCAGTGAATTCCAGGGTATAACTGAAGCTTTCTTT. The chain links TRBV6-1 to TRBJ1-1; a possible D gene is TRBD1 (5 bases). V was shortened by 2 bases and J by 5 bases, with 12 bases between the two germline ends. The CDR3 is 14 amino acids. From germline, CDR1 is MNHNS and CDR2 SASEGT.

The sample holds a few counts of this clone. The rearrangement joins TRBV27 to TRBJ1-6; D is ambiguous. Per germline, CDR1 MNHEY and CDR2 SMNVEV (reference sequence). V lost 4 bases and J 0 bases, leaving 10 bases between the germline ends. This CDR3 spans 16 amino acids. CDR3 DNA sequence: TGTGCCAGCAGTTCCGGGGAAGGCTCCTATAATTCACCCCTCCACTTT. It translates to CASSSGEGSYNSPLHF.

This chain joins TRBV25-1 and TRBJ2-7; D is unresolved. Trimming pared 6 bases from V and 6 bases from J, leaving 12 bases between. This CDR3 has 12 amino acids. Germline CDR1 is MGHDK and CDR2 is SYGVNS. The CDR3 spells CASREYNGEQYF. The CDR3 DNA reads TGTGCCAGCAGGGAGTACAATGGCGAGCAGTACTTC.

This chain joins TRBV27 and TRBJ2-2; 7 bases map to TRBD2. Germline V gene data show CDR1 as MNHEY and CDR2 as SMNVEV (reference sequence). The V gene end was trimmed by 0 bases and the J gene end by 7 bases; junction bases not matched to a gene: 5. The CDR3 is 15 residues long. This CDR3 is CASSLSGLLNGELFF. DNA for the CDR3: TGTGCCAGCAGTTTATCGGGACTACTGAACGGGGAGCTGTTTTTT.